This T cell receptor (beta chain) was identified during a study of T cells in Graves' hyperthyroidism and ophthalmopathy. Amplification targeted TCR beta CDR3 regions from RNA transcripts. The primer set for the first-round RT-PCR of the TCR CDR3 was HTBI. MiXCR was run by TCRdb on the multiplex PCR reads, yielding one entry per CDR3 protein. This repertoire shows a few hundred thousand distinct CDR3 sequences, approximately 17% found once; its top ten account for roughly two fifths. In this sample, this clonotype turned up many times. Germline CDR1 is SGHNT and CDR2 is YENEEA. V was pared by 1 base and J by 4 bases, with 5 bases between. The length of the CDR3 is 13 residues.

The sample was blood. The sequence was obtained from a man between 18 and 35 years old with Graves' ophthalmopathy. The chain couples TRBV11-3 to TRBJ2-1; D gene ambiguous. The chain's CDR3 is CASSLGMYNEQFF. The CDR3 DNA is TGTGCCAGCAGCTTAGGGATGTACAATGAGCAGTTCTTC. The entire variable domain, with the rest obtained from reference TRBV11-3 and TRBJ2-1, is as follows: EAGVVQSPRYKIIEKKQPVAFWCNPISGHNTLYWYLQNLGQGPELLIRYENEEAVDDSQLPKDRFSAERLKGVDSTLKIQPAELGDSAVYLCASSLGMYNEQFFGPGTRLTVL.